These 5 T cell receptor beta chains came from one sample sequenced in a study of blood T cell repertoires in COVID-19. Generated by immunoSEQ multiplex PCR, the TCRdb table keeps only in-frame clones and is missing some. The sample records about 340,000 clones, approximately 86% being singletons. Specimen: peripheral blood. These receptor sequences come from a woman aged 55-75 years with COVID-19, enrolled during active disease.

This chain joins TRBV6-5 and TRBJ2-2; possibly TRBD1 for D (5 bases). Deletions cut 1 base from V and 0 bases from J, with 9 bases between. Looked up from germline, CDR1 is MNHEY and CDR2 is SVGAGI. The CDR3 extends over 16 amino acids. The CDR3 DNA reads as TGTGCCAGCAGTTACTGGCAGGGAACGAACACCGGGGAGCTGTTTTTT. As protein: CASSYWQGTNTGELFF.

V usage is TRBV5-1 and J usage is TRBJ2-1; D possibly corresponds to TRBD1 (6 bases). The V and J ends lost 5 bases and 8 bases respectively, with 14 bases between them. CDR3 length equals 13 residues. CDR1 and CDR2 (germline): SGHRS, YFSETQ. The CDR3 loop is CASSWDTSYEQFF. CDR3 nucleotide sequence: TGCGCCAGCAGTTGGGACACGTCGTATGAGCAGTTCTTC. The full variable domain, in which reference TRBV5-1 and TRBJ2-1 provide the parts outside the CDR3, is KAGVTQTPRYLIKTRGQQVTLSCSPISGHRSVSWYQQTPGQGLQFLFEYFSETQRNKGNFPGRFSGRQFSNSRSEMNVSTLELGDSALYLCASSWDTSYEQFFGPGTRLTVL.

The sample holds one count of this clone. The chain combines TRBV7-6 with TRBJ2-3; TRBD2 matches at 8 bases. The germline CDR1 and CDR2 sequences are SGHVS and FNYEAQ. The CDR3 covers 14 residues. V shed 0 bases, J shed 5 bases, and the junction held 1 base outside the gene matches. This CDR3 is CASSLARGGDTQYF. The CDR3 DNA is TGTGCCAGCAGCTTAGCACGGGGGGGAGATACGCAGTATTTT.

The rearrangement links TRBV5-4 to TRBJ1-1; 11 bases are shared with TRBD1. Germline V gene lookup returns CDR1 SGHNT and CDR2 YYREEE (reference sequence). J was trimmed by 6 bases and V by 2 bases; bases with no gene match: 6. The CDR3 is 15 amino acids. DNA of the CDR3: TGTGCCAGCAGCTTCACCGGGACAGGGGGATCTGAAGCTTTCTTT. Translating gives CASSFTGTGGSEAFF.

The chain uses TRBV5-5 and TRBJ1-1; the D is unclear. V lost 2 bases and J 3 bases, leaving 8 bases between the germline ends. This CDR3 spans 13 amino acids. Germline V gives CDR1 SGHKS, CDR2 YYEKEE (reference sequence). CDR3 in amino acids: CASSFGQDTEAFF. The CDR3 nucleotides are TGTGCCAGCAGCTTTGGCCAGGACACTGAAGCTTTCTTT. The full variable domain, completed using reference TRBV5-5 and TRBJ1-1, is DAGVTQSPTHLIKTRGQQVTLRCSPISGHKSVSWYQQVLGQGPQFIFQYYEKEERGRGNFPDRFSARQFPNYSSELNVNALLLGDSALYLCASSFGQDTEAFFGQGTRLTVV.